Below, 30 T cell receptor beta chains from the same sample are listed, as sequenced in a study of memory CD4+ T cells and cytomegalovirus serostatus. Single viable CD3+CD4+CD8-CD45RO+ cells were sorted as the memory CD4+ T cells. Generated by immunoSEQ multiplex PCR, the TCRdb table keeps only in-frame clones and is missing some. This sample has about 96,000 clones, with around 80% found just once. Sequencing was performed on memory CD4+ T cells from blood. All receptors derive from an adult in good health and CMV-seropositive.

The chain uses TRBV27 and TRBJ2-5, with TRBD1 matching 11 bases. V lost 8 bases, J lost 4 bases, and 15 bases stayed unmatched. Per germline, CDR1 MNHEY and CDR2 SMNVEV (reference sequence). CDR3 length equals 17 residues. The CDR3 sequence is CASSSGWGTGGSETQYF. DNA for the CDR3: TGTGCCAGCTCCTCGGGTTGGGGGACAGGGGGTTCAGAGACCCAGTACTTC.

The chain recombines TRBV21-1 with TRBJ2-1; the DNA was not compared with TRBD2, the D call given in the table. TRBV21-1 is marked as a pseudogene. This CDR3 contains 13 residues. CDR3 residues: CASSKMRDHEQFF. CDR3 sequence (DNA): TGTGCCAGCAGCAAAATGCGGGACCATGAGCAGTTCTTC.

The count of this clone is one. This sequence joins TRBV11-2 and TRBJ2-3, with 12 bases aligning to TRBD2. V gave up 1 base and J gave up 6 bases; unmatched junction bases: 2. The germline CDR1 and CDR2 sequences are SGHAT and FQNNGV. The CDR3 covers 15 residues. This chain's CDR3 is CASSLGGTSGDTQYF. The CDR3, as DNA: TGTGCCAGCAGCTTAGGAGGGACTAGCGGGGATACGCAGTATTTT.

This sequence joins TRBV7-2 and TRBJ2-5; D might be TRBD2 (5 bases). Germline V CDR1 and CDR2: SGHTA, FQGNSA. The CDR3 consists of 11 residues. The V end was cut by 5 bases, the J end by 5 bases, with 6 bases between. CDR3 protein: CASSPGETQYF. The CDR3 DNA follows: TGTGCCAGCAGCCCGGGGGAGACCCAGTACTTC.

This chain links TRBV11-2 with TRBJ2-2; perhaps TRBD1 as D (6 bases). Trimming cost V 6 bases and J 6 bases, with 14 bases left between them. The V gene's germline CDR1 is SGHAT and CDR2 FQNNGV. The CDR3 spans 14 residues. The CDR3 here is CASSGQIVPGELFF. DNA of the CDR3: TGTGCCAGCAGTGGACAGATAGTGCCCGGGGAGCTGTTTTTT.

This clone was picked up one time. The V gene is TRBV6-1, the J gene TRBJ1-1, with D possibly TRBD1 on 6 matching bases. Trimming pared 6 bases from V and 1 base from J, leaving 12 bases between. The CDR3 totals 14 residues. The germline V gene has CDR1 MNHNS and CDR2 SASEGT. The DNA of the CDR3 is TGTGCCAGCAGACCAAACAGGGAGAACACTGAAGCTTTCTTT. Encoded protein: CASRPNRENTEAFF.

This chain joins TRBV9 and TRBJ2-3; D is perhaps TRBD2 (6 bases). V was cut by 6 bases and J by 2 bases, with 19 bases left in between. Germline lookup yields CDR1 SGDLS and CDR2 YYNGEE. This CDR3 has 16 amino acids. The CDR3 DNA reads as TGTGCCAGCAACCTCTTGGGGGGAGGCTTCACAGATACGCAGTATTTT. This encodes CASNLLGGGFTDTQYF.

V is TRBV6-6 and J is TRBJ1-3; maybe TRBD1 (6 bases). The germline V gene has CDR1 MNHNY and CDR2 SVGAGI (reference sequence). This CDR3 has 14 amino acids. The ends were cut back, 4 bases at V and 4 bases at J, with 11 bases in the middle. The CDR3 coding sequence is TGTGCCAGCAGTTCGCGACAGGCGGGAAACACCATATATTTT. Its translation is CASSSRQAGNTIYF.

CDR3 residues: CASSLVRGTNIQYF. CDR3 in DNA: TGTGCCAGCAGTTTAGTGAGGGGAACAAACATTCAGTACTTC. The rearrangement uses TRBV28 and TRBJ2-4; either TRBD1 or TRBD2 may fit D (5 bases each). Germline V gene sequence: CDR1 MDHEN, CDR2 SYDVKM. The V end lost 2 bases, the J end lost 6 bases, and 11 bases lay between the germline ends. The CDR3 is 14 amino acids.

The chain couples TRBV2 to TRBJ2-7; D assignment may be TRBD1 or TRBD2 (5 bases each). Germline V lookup: CDR1 SNHLY, CDR2 FYNNEI. V lost 8 bases, J lost 6 bases, and 17 bases lay in between. CDR3 length equals 13 residues. In nucleotides, the CDR3 is TGTGCCAGCGAATCAAACTCTGGGGGCGAGCAGTACTTC. The encoded protein is CASESNSGGEQYF.

This rearrangement joins TRBV6-4 to TRBJ1-1, with TRBD1 as a possible D gene (5 bases). The germline CDR1 and CDR2 sequences are MRHNA and SNTAGT. V shed 6 bases and J shed 1 base, with 9 bases lying between them. The CDR3 consists of 13 residues. CDR3 bases: TGTGCCAGCAGCAGGGAACGGAACACTGAAGCTTTCTTT. It is translated as CASSRERNTEAFF.

The rearrangement links TRBV6-6 to TRBJ1-3; D gene unclear. V lost 0 bases to trimming and J lost 3 bases, with 3 bases between them. CDR1 MNHNY and CDR2 SVGAGI come from the germline V gene (reference sequence). This CDR3 region has 13 residues. The DNA for the CDR3 is TGTGCCAGCAGTTACTCGCATGGAAACACCATATATTTT. Translated, it gives CASSYSHGNTIYF.

This clone is a singleton in its sample. The chain joins TRBV7-2 to TRBJ2-3; 7 nucleotides match TRBD1. This CDR3 region has 16 residues. V shed 0 bases and J 1 base; nucleotides not matched to a gene: 4. CDR1 is SGHTA, CDR2 FQGNSA, per germline. CDR3 amino acids: CASSLAGGRGTDTQYF. CDR3 DNA: TGTGCCAGCAGCTTAGCAGGGGGCCGTGGCACAGATACGCAGTATTTT.

The chain is built from TRBV28 and TRBJ1-3, with TRBD1 as a possible D gene (6 bases). Germline assignment: CDR1 MDHEN and CDR2 SYDVKM. The CDR3 is 15 amino acids. Trimming cost V 5 bases and J 2 bases, with 13 bases left between them. The CDR3 region is CASSGEGGTGNTIYF. Here the CDR3 DNA reads TGTGCCAGCAGTGGGGAGGGGGGGACTGGAAACACCATATATTTT. The whole variable domain, filled in from reference TRBV28 and TRBJ1-3, reads DVKVTQSSRYLVKRTGEKVFLECVQDMDHENMFWYRQDPGLGLRLIYFSYDVKMKEKGDIPEGYSVSREKKERFSLILESASTNQTSMYLCASSGEGGTGNTIYFGEGSWLTVV.

This clone was found a few times. The genes are TRBV5-4 and TRBJ2-2; the match to TRBD1 covers 9 bases. In germline, CDR1 is SGHNT, CDR2 YYREEE (reference sequence). This CDR3 spans 15 amino acids. V lost 4 bases to trimming and J lost 5 bases; unmatched junction nucleotides: 6. CDR3 in amino acids: CASSLRTGVTGELFF. CDR3 DNA sequence: TGTGCCAGCAGCCTCCGGACAGGGGTTACCGGGGAGCTGTTTTTT.

The chain joins TRBV6-5 to TRBJ1-2, with TRBD1 matching 7 bases. The CDR3 contains 13 residues. Germline CDR1 reads MNHEY; CDR2 reads SVGAGI. V dropped 6 bases and J dropped 2; count of bases not matched to a gene: 3. The CDR3 sequence: CASRGQVNYGYTF. CDR3 nucleotide sequence: TGTGCCAGCAGAGGACAGGTCAACTATGGCTACACCTTC.

The CDR3 here is CASSQEGAYNEQFF. The CDR3 DNA reads as TGTGCCAGCAGTCAGGAGGGAGCTTACAATGAGCAGTTCTTC. The rearrangement joins TRBV2 to TRBJ2-1, with a possible D match to TRBD2 (6 bases). Looked up from germline, CDR1 is SNHLY and CDR2 is FYNNEI. This CDR3 spans 14 amino acids. The V and J ends lost 5 bases and 4 bases respectively, with 12 bases between them.

The V call is TRBV2, the J call TRBJ2-7; a weak D match, TRBD1 (6 bases). This CDR3 has 13 amino acids. Germline lookup yields CDR1 SNHLY and CDR2 FYNNEI. Trimming took off 4 bases at V and 3 bases at J, with 10 bases between the two ends. CDR3: CASSVPDSYEQYF. The CDR3 region has the DNA TGTGCCAGCAGTGTCCCGGACAGCTACGAGCAGTACTTC. Full variable domain (remainder filled in from reference TRBV2 and TRBJ2-7): EPEVTQTPSHQVTQMGQEVILRCVPISNHLYFYWYRQILGQKVEFLVSFYNNEISEKSEIFDDQFSVERPDGSNFTLKIRSTKLEDSAMYFCASSVPDSYEQYFGPGTRLTVT.

V and J are TRBV5-4 and TRBJ2-1; a possible D gene is TRBD2 (6 bases). The V gene lost 4 bases and the J gene lost 5 bases, with 10 bases spanning the gap. CDR3 length equals 13 residues. Germline CDR1 reads SGHNT; CDR2 reads YYREEE (reference sequence). In nucleotides, the CDR3 is TGTGCCAGCAGCCTGACTAGTGACAATGAGCAGTTCTTC. This encodes CASSLTSDNEQFF.

Comments on this clone: Other DNA sequences of this sample code for an identical CDR3. CDR3: CASTRDRTNYGYTF. CDR3 DNA: TGTGCCAGTACCCGGGACAGGACTAACTATGGCTACACCTTC. This chain connects TRBV19 to TRBJ1-2; 8 nucleotides line up with TRBD1. CDR1 and CDR2 from the germline V gene are LNHDA and SQIVND (reference sequence). V shed 7 bases, J shed 0 bases, and the junction held 4 bases outside the gene matches. The CDR3 spans 14 residues.

The V gene is TRBV28, the J gene TRBJ2-2, with TRBD1 as a possible D gene (5 bases). The CDR3 sequence is 16 residues long. V was shortened by 6 bases and J by 0 bases, with 14 bases between the two germline ends. Germline V lookup: CDR1 MDHEN, CDR2 SYDVKM. CDR3 coding DNA: TGTGCCAGCAGCCGCATGATAGGGGCGAACACCGGGGAGCTGTTTTTT. Translation: CASSRMIGANTGELFF. Looking up the rest from reference TRBV28 and TRBJ2-2 gives the full variable domain: DVKVTQSSRYLVKRTGEKVFLECVQDMDHENMFWYRQDPGLGLRLIYFSYDVKMKEKGDIPEGYSVSREKKERFSLILESASTNQTSMYLCASSRMIGANTGELFFGEGSRLTVL.

This clone was detected once. The chain uses TRBV5-1 and TRBJ2-2; 13 bases align to TRBD2. The CDR3 spans 16 residues. The V and J ends lost 4 bases and 7 bases, in that order; junction bases with no gene match: 7. Germline values: CDR1 SGHRS, CDR2 YFSETQ. The CDR3 protein is CASSPRTSGSYGELFF. In DNA form, the CDR3 reads TGCGCCAGCAGCCCAAGGACTAGCGGGAGTTACGGGGAGCTGTTTTTT. Using reference TRBV5-1 and TRBJ2-2 for the parts outside the CDR3, the full variable domain is KAGVTQTPRYLIKTRGQQVTLSCSPISGHRSVSWYQQTPGQGLQFLFEYFSETQRNKGNFPGRFSGRQFSNSRSEMNVSTLELGDSALYLCASSPRTSGSYGELFFGEGSRLTVL.

This chain links TRBV6-5 with TRBJ1-4; 9 bases line up with TRBD1. V shed 6 bases and J 7 bases; nucleotides not matched to a gene: 9. The CDR3 covers 15 residues. Germline CDR1 and CDR2: MNHEY and SVGAGI. The CDR3 is CASSLTGGKVEKLFF. The CDR3 DNA sequence: TGTGCCAGCAGCCTAACAGGGGGCAAAGTTGAAAAACTGTTTTTT.

V gene TRBV29-1 combines with J gene TRBJ2-1, with D possibly TRBD2 on 5 matching bases. The CDR3 runs 11 residues. Germline V gene data show CDR1 as SQVTM and CDR2 as ANQGSEA. CDR3 protein: CIVGVYNEQFF. The CDR3 bases are TGCATAGTGGGAGTATATAATGAGCAGTTCTTC.

This clone was counted a single time. The chain carries TRBV2 and TRBJ1-5, with 7 bases identical to TRBD1. The V gene end was trimmed by 7 bases and the J gene end by 2 bases; junction bases not matched to a gene: 2. CDR1 and CDR2 (germline): SNHLY, FYNNEI. The CDR3 has 13 amino acids. The CDR3 is CASTGTGNQPQHF. CDR3 in DNA: TGTGCCAGCACGGGGACAGGCAATCAGCCCCAGCATTTT.

The rearrangement joins TRBV5-1 to TRBJ1-1; no clear D gene. Per the germline V gene, CDR1 is SGHRS and CDR2 is YFSETQ. V was shortened by 0 bases and J by 4 bases, with 16 bases between the two germline ends. This CDR3 spans 16 amino acids. CDR3 residues: CASSLEGPGMGTEAFF. The DNA for the CDR3 is TGCGCCAGCAGCTTGGAAGGCCCGGGAATGGGCACTGAAGCTTTCTTT.

The chain employs TRBV28 and TRBJ1-3; D is possibly TRBD1 (6 bases). The CDR3 totals 15 residues. Trimming pared 5 bases from V and 1 base from J, leaving 12 bases between. The germline V gene encodes CDR1 MDHEN and CDR2 SYDVKM. CDR3 protein: CASSRPTGSGNTIYF. The CDR3 DNA reads TGTGCCAGCAGTAGACCAACAGGGTCTGGAAACACCATATATTTT.

This chain uses TRBV7-6 with TRBJ2-5; possibly TRBD2 for D (6 bases). Germline values: CDR1 SGHVS, CDR2 FNYEAQ. V lost 6 bases, J lost 6 bases, and 20 bases lay in between. CDR3 length: 15 residues. In nucleotides, the CDR3 is TGTGCCAGCAGTCCTGGGGACGGAGGGAGGAAGACCCAGTACTTC. It translates to CASSPGDGGRKTQYF.

This chain uses TRBV10-3 with TRBJ1-1; D remains ambiguous. V lost 4 bases and J lost 0, with 3 bases in between. The CDR3 length is 12 residues. Per the germline V gene, CDR1 is ENHRY and CDR2 is SYGVKD. The CDR3 sequence: CAISAMNTEAFF. The DNA for the CDR3 is TGTGCCATCAGTGCTATGAACACTGAAGCTTTCTTT.

This clone was counted a few times. J is TRBJ1-4 and V is TRBV10-3; D unclear. Germline CDR1 reads ENHRY; CDR2 reads SYGVKD. There are 13 residues in the CDR3. V was trimmed by 6 bases and J by 6 bases, leaving 11 bases between them. The CDR3 loop is CAIRSGQDEKLFF. In DNA form, the CDR3 reads TGTGCCATCAGATCAGGTCAGGATGAAAAACTGTTTTTT.